This TCR beta chain is drawn from a study of blood T cell repertoires in COVID-19. The data were produced by immunoSEQ multiplex PCR, yet TCRdb's version contains in-frame clones alone and is incomplete. The sample consists of 230,000 or so clones, about 86% of them appearing once. CDR1 and CDR2 from the germline V gene are DFQATT and SNEGSKA (reference sequence). The CDR3 has 11 residues. Deletions cut 4 bases from V and 5 bases from J, with 8 bases between. This clone turned up a few times. Sequencing was performed on PBMCs or T cells enriched from blood (not recorded which). The sequence was collected from a man aged 50-60 years who had recovered from COVID-19. V and J are TRBV20-1 and TRBJ1-2; D might be TRBD1 (5 bases). CDR3 in amino acids: CSATGTYGYTF. CDR3 sequence (DNA): TGCAGTGCTACCGGGACTTATGGCTACACCTTC.